This TCR beta chain was sequenced during a study of graft-versus-host responses after intestinal transplantation. The CDR3 loop spans 12 amino acids. The germline V gene encodes CDR1 MNHEY and CDR2 SVGAGI. Trimming pared 6 bases from V and 2 bases from J, leaving 6 bases between. Repertoires were generated with immunoSEQ multiplex PCR, while TCRdb's copy carries only in-frame clones and drops some. Here the sample spans tens of thousands of clones, around 93% being singletons. With regard to this clone: Antigen: not known.

The TCR sequence derives from a human donor who was the organ donor for an intestinal transplant. This sequence joins TRBV6-5 and TRBJ2-3; D is ambiguous. The sequencing used unstimulated CD4+ T cells sorted from spleen or lymph node cells, collected before transplant. The CDR3 loop is CASSTNTDTQYF. CDR3 nucleotides: TGTGCCAGCAGCACTAACACAGATACGCAGTATTTT.